This TCR beta chain was captured by sequencing in a study of vaccination effects on CD4 cells after COVID-19. TCRdb's copy holds only in-frame clones and misses some; the assay was immunoSEQ multiplex PCR. Of about 25,000 clones detected, over 70% appear once; the ten largest clones hold 10% to 13%. To note about this clone: Its antigen is not known.

Viral peptide pool expansion of antigen-specific CD4+ T cells preceded sequencing in the ViraFEST assay. The culture ran for under eleven days, and then CD4+ T cells were isolated. Nobody among the vaccine recipients had prior SARS-CoV-2 infection (nucleocapsid antibodies were negative). Cultures received IL-2 medium that replaced half the medium on days 3 and 7. The ends lost 3 bases at V and 4 bases at J; junction bases unmatched: 6. The CDR3 runs 15 residues. Germline lookup yields CDR1 SGHRS and CDR2 YFSETQ. V gene TRBV5-1 combines with J gene TRBJ2-7, with TRBD2 identical over 11 bases. The clonotype comes from a human donor who received a COVID-19 vaccine. The source was CD4+ T cells from PBMCs cultured with HCoV-NL63 spike peptides, collected before COVID-19 vaccination. The CDR3: CASSSTSGIIYEQYF. In DNA, the CDR3 is TGCGCCAGCAGCTCGACTAGCGGGATAATATACGAGCAGTACTTC. The full variable domain, its missing parts supplied by reference TRBV5-1 and TRBJ2-7, is KAGVTQTPRYLIKTRGQQVTLSCSPISGHRSVSWYQQTPGQGLQFLFEYFSETQRNKGNFPGRFSGRQFSNSRSEMNVSTLELGDSALYLCASSSTSGIIYEQYFGPGTRLTVT.